The 26 T cell receptor beta chains presented below share a single source sample, sequenced in a study of regulatory and conventional T cells in RAG deficiency. Blood CD4+ CD25-high CD127-low regulatory T cells supplied the genomic DNA template. The repertoire was sequenced with immunoSEQ multiplex PCR; TCRdb's copy has only in-frame clones and lacks some. The table lists some 28,000 clones, around 90% of them singletons, with under 0.85% in the top ten. The same data also contributed to another study, on regulatory T cells. That paper notes: Amplification used 52 TRBV primers and 13 TRBJ primers.

Sequencing was performed on Tregs sorted from blood. These receptors originate from a human donor in good health.

This chain connects TRBV6-1 to TRBJ2-7; D uncertain. The CDR3 is 14 amino acids. The germline V gene encodes CDR1 MNHNS and CDR2 SASEGT. Trimming left V 7 bases short and J 0 bases short, with 13 bases between. The CDR3 region has the DNA TGTGCCAGCAAGAACTACGGTGACTCCTACGAGCAGTACTTC. It translates to CASKNYGDSYEQYF.

This clone was picked up one time. The V gene is TRBV15, the J gene TRBJ1-1; D might be TRBD1 (6 bases). CDR1 is LNHNV and CDR2 is YYDKDF in the germline V gene (reference sequence). Trimming pared 0 bases from V and 4 bases from J, leaving 12 bases between. The CDR3 is 15 amino acids. The CDR3 loop reads CATSREPGAITEAFF. CDR3 DNA: TGTGCCACCAGCAGAGAGCCGGGGGCGATCACTGAAGCTTTCTTT.

V and J are TRBV2 and TRBJ2-4; TRBD2 matches at 10 bases. The CDR3 runs 17 residues. The junction had 10 bases not matched to a gene; V was cut back by 8 bases and J by 0 bases. The V gene's germline CDR1 is SNHLY and CDR2 FYNNEI. DNA for the CDR3: TGTGCCAGCGCCGTAGCGGGGGGATTACTAGCCAAAAACATTCAGTACTTC. Translation: CASAVAGGLLAKNIQYF.

The J gene is TRBJ2-4, the V gene TRBV9; perhaps D is TRBD1 or TRBD2 (5 bases each). V was shortened by 0 bases and J by 7 bases, with 11 bases between the two germline ends. From germline, CDR1 is SGDLS and CDR2 YYNGEE. The CDR3 is made up of 14 amino acids. Here the CDR3 reads CASSVGGAGNIQYF. The DNA of the CDR3 is TGTGCCAGCAGCGTAGGAGGGGCCGGCAACATTCAGTACTTC.

The chain uses TRBV5-4 and TRBJ2-4; D unclear. Germline V gene data show CDR1 as SGHNT and CDR2 as YYREEE (reference sequence). The CDR3 contains 14 residues. V was shortened by 9 bases and J by 0 bases, with 13 bases between the two germline ends. The CDR3 protein is CATQRSQAKNIQYF. For the CDR3, the DNA is TGTGCCACCCAAAGGTCGCAAGCCAAAAACATTCAGTACTTC.

The rearrangement links TRBV20-1 to TRBJ1-2; D gene uncertain. Trimming stripped 1 base from V and 4 bases from J, with 4 bases between. Germline-derived CDR1 and CDR2 are DFQATT and SNEGSKA (reference sequence). The CDR3 has 11 residues. The CDR3 DNA is TGCAGTGCTAGAGTCAGCTATGGCTACACCTTC. Translated: CSARVSYGYTF.

The rearrangement joins TRBV18 to TRBJ2-7; tentatively, D is TRBD2 (5 bases). This CDR3 has 15 amino acids. The V gene lost 3 bases and the J gene lost 0 bases, with 12 bases spanning the gap. Germline CDR1 is KGHSH and CDR2 is LQKENI. The CDR3 DNA reads TGTGCCAGCTCACCGAGCCGCGGGTTCTCCTACGAGCAGTACTTC. Translation gives CASSPSRGFSYEQYF.

The V call is TRBV7-9, the J call TRBJ2-3, with D hard to call. Trimming pared 5 bases from V and 6 bases from J, leaving 24 bases between. The V gene's germline CDR1 is SEHNR and CDR2 FQNEAQ (reference sequence). The CDR3 consists of 17 residues. CDR3 sequence (DNA): TGTGCCAGCAGCCCACGTTATGTGAGTGTCGCACACGATACGCAGTATTTT. Translated, it gives CASSPRYVSVAHDTQYF.

The table lists this clone with a count of one. The gene calls are TRBV7-6 and TRBJ1-3, with 7 bases that match TRBD1. Per the germline V gene, CDR1 is SGHVS and CDR2 is FNYEAQ. V dropped 1 base and J dropped 1; count of bases not matched to a gene: 10. The CDR3 is made up of 18 amino acids. CDR3 loop: CASSLVLGGGASGNTIYF. In DNA form, the CDR3 reads TGTGCCAGCAGCTTAGTCTTAGGAGGGGGCGCGTCTGGAAACACCATATATTTT.

The V call is TRBV2, the J call TRBJ1-4; D unclear. Trimming pared 3 bases from V and 3 bases from J, leaving 11 bases between. The CDR3 length is 15 residues. Germline V gives CDR1 SNHLY, CDR2 FYNNEI. The CDR3 reads CASSESPRPNEKLFF. In DNA, the CDR3 is TGTGCCAGCAGTGAGTCCCCCCGACCTAATGAAAAACTGTTTTTT.

This rearrangement joins TRBV7-2 to TRBJ1-1; D not certain. Germline CDR1 SGHTA, CDR2 FQGNSA. This CDR3 is 13 amino acids long. Between the trimmed V and J ends, which lost 1 base and 1 base, there was a span of 4 bases. CDR3 region: CASSLGQNTEAFF. CDR3 nucleotides: TGTGCCAGCAGCTTAGGGCAGAACACTGAAGCTTTCTTT.

The gene calls are TRBV7-9 and TRBJ1-1; 7 nucleotides align to TRBD1. Losses at the gene ends were 2 bases for V and 6 bases for J; bases not matched to a gene: 9. Germline CDR1 and CDR2: SEHNR and FQNEAQ (reference sequence). The CDR3 is 15 amino acids. The CDR3 loop reads CASSLWVRGRAEAFF. CDR3 bases: TGTGCCAGCAGCTTATGGGTGAGGGGGCGCGCTGAAGCTTTCTTT.

V usage is TRBV9 and J usage is TRBJ2-3; 14 bases fit TRBD2. From germline, CDR1 is SGDLS and CDR2 YYNGEE. The CDR3 runs 15 residues. J gave up 5 bases and V 3 bases, and 2 bases lay outside the gene matches. CDR3 amino acids: CASSGTSGGKDTQYF. In DNA, the CDR3 is TGTGCCAGCAGCGGGACTAGCGGGGGGAAAGATACGCAGTATTTT.

The chain employs TRBV10-3 and TRBJ1-5, with 9 bases identical to TRBD1. V shed 3 bases and J 2 bases; nucleotides not matched to a gene: 8. CDR1 is ENHRY, CDR2 SYGVKD, per germline. The CDR3 sequence is 17 residues long. The CDR3 reads CAISEQGQGFGNQPQHF. CDR3 sequence (DNA): TGTGCCATCAGTGAACAGGGACAGGGCTTCGGCAATCAGCCCCAGCATTTT.

The chain couples TRBV6-4 to TRBJ1-2; D may be TRBD1 (6 bases). The CDR3 contains 13 residues. Trimming shortened V by 4 bases and J by 2 bases, and 8 bases separated the two germline ends. Germline loops: CDR1 MRHNA, CDR2 SNTAGT. CDR3 DNA: TGTGCCAGCAGTGCCAGGGGAAACTATGGCTACACCTTC. Translation gives CASSARGNYGYTF.

The CDR3 DNA reads TGTGCCAGCAGCCTCCCCCCTGACAGGTTCTATGGCTACACCTTC. Protein product: CASSLPPDRFYGYTF. The chain uses TRBV11-2 and TRBJ1-2; the D gene is possibly TRBD1 (6 bases). Per the germline V gene, CDR1 is SGHAT and CDR2 is FQNNGV. CDR3 length: 15 amino acids. Trimming took 5 bases from V and 4 from J, leaving 17 bases between them.

The chain has TRBV19 and TRBJ2-3, with no clear D. Trimming pared 8 bases from V and 0 bases from J, leaving 15 bases between. In germline, CDR1 is LNHDA, CDR2 SQIVND (reference sequence). The CDR3 contains 15 residues. The chain's CDR3 is CASFFRDVSTDTQYF. The CDR3 nucleotides are TGTGCCAGTTTTTTTAGGGATGTTAGCACAGATACGCAGTATTTT.

The V gene is TRBV2, the J gene TRBJ1-5, with 7 bases lining up with TRBD1. Germline CDR1 and CDR2: SNHLY and FYNNEI. V shed 1 base, J shed 0 bases, and the junction held 9 bases outside the gene matches. The CDR3 spans 18 residues. CDR3 coding DNA: TGTGCCAGCAGTGAAGAATCTAACAGGGGCTATAGCAATCAGCCCCAGCATTTT. Protein: CASSEESNRGYSNQPQHF.

V gene TRBV6-5 combines with J gene TRBJ1-1; no definite D call. Germline values: CDR1 MNHEY, CDR2 SVGAGI. Trimming removed 5 bases from V and 5 bases from J, with 15 bases in between. CDR3 length: 14 residues. The CDR3 region is CASSPTYGVTEAFF. CDR3 sequence (DNA): TGTGCCAGCAGTCCCACTTACGGGGTTACTGAAGCTTTCTTT.

This sequence joins TRBV5-5 and TRBJ2-7; 9 nucleotides align to TRBD1. V was clipped by 5 bases and J by 3 bases; unmatched bases: 3. The CDR3 loop spans 13 amino acids. The germline CDR1 and CDR2 sequences are SGHKS and YYEKEE (reference sequence). The CDR3 spells CASRPGQGYEQYF. The DNA for the CDR3 is TGTGCCAGCAGACCGGGACAGGGCTACGAGCAGTACTTC.

J is TRBJ2-1 and V is TRBV10-3; perhaps D is TRBD1 or TRBD2 (7 bases each). From germline, CDR1 is ENHRY and CDR2 SYGVKD. There are 13 residues in the CDR3. The V gene lost 7 bases and the J gene lost 6 bases, with 13 bases spanning the gap. The DNA for the CDR3 is TGTGCCATCATGCAGGGGGGGTCCAATGAGCAGTTCTTC. Amino acid sequence: CAIMQGGSNEQFF.

The gene calls are TRBV28 and TRBJ2-1; D may be TRBD1 (5 bases). This CDR3 has 13 residues. The germline V and J ends were trimmed by 2 bases and 7 bases, with 9 bases remaining between them. Germline values: CDR1 MDHEN, CDR2 SYDVKM. The CDR3 nucleotides read TGTGCCAGCAGTTTAATGACAGTAAATGAGCAGTTCTTC. This translates into CASSLMTVNEQFF. The variable domain in full, with the rest retrieved from reference TRBV28 and TRBJ2-1, is DVKVTQSSRYLVKRTGEKVFLECVQDMDHENMFWYRQDPGLGLRLIYFSYDVKMKEKGDIPEGYSVSREKKERFSLILESASTNQTSMYLCASSLMTVNEQFFGPGTRLTVL.

The table lists this clone with a count of one. This chain joins TRBV9 and TRBJ1-4; 7 positions match TRBD1. The germline gives CDR1 SGDLS, CDR2 YYNGEE. CDR3 length equals 15 residues. Trimming removed 0 bases from V and 4 bases from J; junction bases left unmatched: 3. As DNA, the CDR3 is TGTGCCAGCAGCGTAGAGGGACAGAGTAATGAAAAACTGTTTTTT. This encodes CASSVEGQSNEKLFF.

This clone has just one count. V is TRBV27 and J is TRBJ2-1, with 7 positions matching TRBD1. Unmatched junction bases numbered 7, after V lost 7 bases and J lost 1 base. The germline V gene encodes CDR1 MNHEY and CDR2 SMNVEV (reference sequence). CDR3 length equals 15 residues. The CDR3 DNA sequence: TGTGCCAGCACTAGACAGGGAGCGTCCTACAATGAGCAGTTCTTC. The encoded protein is CASTRQGASYNEQFF.

The chain uses TRBV10-2 and TRBJ2-7, with D uncertain. The CDR3 has 13 amino acids. Trimming shortened V by 0 bases and J by 7 bases, and 10 bases separated the two germline ends. The germline gives CDR1 WSHSY, CDR2 SAAADI. DNA for the CDR3: TGCGCCAGCAGTGAGTCGCAGATGGGAGAGCAGTACTTC. Translated, it gives CASSESQMGEQYF.

The genes are TRBV30 and TRBJ2-2; D is undetermined. V was cut by 2 bases and J by 0 bases, with 10 bases left in between. Germline lookup yields CDR1 GTSNPN and CDR2 SVGIG (reference sequence). CDR3 length: 15 amino acids. The CDR3 loop is CAWSPVFTNTGELFF. CDR3 DNA: TGTGCCTGGAGTCCGGTATTCACGAACACCGGGGAGCTGTTTTTT.